Below are 22 T cell receptor beta chains sequenced from a single sample in a study of blood T cells in healthy people across ages (dated by TCRdb to 2013 to 2016). Libraries came from 5' RACE. TCRdb lists the instrument as Illumina HiSeq 2500. A second 7 to 11 cycle PCR used a sample-barcoded 5' primer and a J-beta primer mix. TCRdb ran its own pipeline on the public reads, namely fastp trimming at Q25 and MiXCR clone calling, and kept in-frame beta chains. Each entry is one CDR3 protein sequence, shown with its most common DNA and genes. Across this sample there are around 870,000 distinct CDR3 sequences, with 29% seen only once. The ten largest clones take up roughly 17% of the sample. The sequenced material came from blood. These receptor sequences come from a woman aged 80 or over in good health.

This clonotype was found a few times. The gene calls are TRBV3-1 and TRBJ2-1; 7 nucleotides match TRBD2. The V and J ends lost 0 bases and 15 bases, in that order; junction bases with no gene match: 5. This CDR3 contains 12 residues. The germline V gene encodes CDR1 LGHDT and CDR2 YNNKEL (reference sequence). Here the CDR3 reads CASSQDVTSSFF. The CDR3 coding sequence is TGTGCCAGCAGCCAAGATGTGACTAGCTCGTTCTTC.

This clonotype was seen a handful of times. The CDR3: CASSPAGGMTQYF. Here the CDR3 DNA reads TGTGCCAGCAGCCCGGCAGGGGGCATGACCCAGTACTTC. V gene TRBV7-2 combines with J gene TRBJ2-5; the match to TRBD1 covers 8 bases. This CDR3 region has 13 residues. The V and J ends lost 5 bases and 7 bases, in that order; junction bases with no gene match: 6. Per germline, CDR1 SGHTA and CDR2 FQGNSA.

The chain has TRBV16 and TRBJ1-1; 8 nucleotides match TRBD1. Trimming cost V 5 bases and J 4 bases; bases outside gene matches: 9. Germline V gene data show CDR1 as KGHSY and CDR2 as FQNENV. The CDR3 consists of 15 residues. CDR3 sequence (DNA): TGTGCCAGCAGCGGACAGGGAACAGGGAGCACTGAAGCTTTCTTT. Its translation: CASSGQGTGSTEAFF.

For this clonotype: This may be a read error, as it is one base from a much larger clone. CDR3 in amino acids: CASSPGTGGVNNEQFF. Written as DNA, the CDR3 is TGTGCCAGCAGTCCCGGAACAGGGGGCGTAAACAATGAGCAGTTCTTC. V and J are TRBV6-5 and TRBJ2-1; 9 bases line up with TRBD1. The germline CDR1 and CDR2 sequences are MNHEY and SVGAGI. Unmatched junction bases numbered 10, after V lost 5 bases and J lost 5 bases. The CDR3 length is 16 residues.

V is TRBV29-1 and J is TRBJ2-1; 12 positions agree with TRBD2. The V gene's germline CDR1 is SQVTM and CDR2 ANQGSEA. This CDR3 is 13 amino acids long. The V gene end was trimmed by 7 bases and the J gene end by 9 bases; junction bases not matched to a gene: 7. The CDR3 sequence is CSGTSGEGGEQFF. The CDR3 DNA sequence: TGCAGCGGGACTAGCGGGGAGGGAGGTGAGCAGTTCTTC.

As to this clonotype: An end of the junction differs from the germline gene, which may be a read error. The rearrangement links TRBV20-1 to TRBJ1-2; D remains ambiguous. Germline CDR1 is DFQATT and CDR2 is SNEGSKA (reference sequence). The CDR3 sequence is 11 residues long. CDR3: CGATGPYGYTF. As DNA, the CDR3 is TGCGGTGCTACGGGTCCCTATGGCTACACCTTC.

A few counts support this clonotype. J is TRBJ2-7 and V is TRBV20-1; D is perhaps TRBD2 (6 bases). In germline, CDR1 is DFQATT, CDR2 SNEGSKA (reference sequence). V lost 3 bases to trimming and J lost 7 bases, with 10 bases between them. The CDR3 covers 11 residues. CDR3 sequence reads: CSASYGGEQYF. CDR3 bases: TGCAGTGCTAGCTACGGGGGAGAGCAGTACTTC.

This clonotype was seen only once. Given a much more abundant clone one base away, this may be a read error. The chain uses TRBV3-1 and TRBJ2-5; weak D call: TRBD1 (5 bases). The CDR3 loop spans 16 amino acids. Trimming took 5 bases from V and 2 from J, leaving 18 bases between them. The germline V gene encodes CDR1 LGHDT and CDR2 YNNKEL (reference sequence). The CDR3 sequence: CASSANRASGQETQYF. DNA for the CDR3: TGTGCCAGCAGCGCTAACCGGGCCTCAGGGCAAGAGACCCAGTACTTC.

V is TRBV6-5 and J is TRBJ2-1, with TRBD1 identical over 8 bases. The trim removed 1 base at V and 13 bases at J, leaving 9 bases unmatched. The CDR3 is 14 amino acids. Germline values: CDR1 MNHEY, CDR2 SVGAGI. This CDR3 reads CASSYWDRQETQFF. The CDR3 bases are TGTGCCAGCAGTTACTGGGACAGGCAAGAGACCCAGTTCTTC.

V gene TRBV6-2 or TRBV6-3 combines with J gene TRBJ2-2; D is uncertain. Trimming left V 0 bases short and J 6 bases short, with 8 bases between. The V gene's germline CDR1 is MNHEY and CDR2 SVGEGT. CDR3 length equals 14 residues. CDR3 coding DNA: TGTGCCAGCAGTTACTCGATGCTAGCCGGGGAGCTGTTTTTT. It codes for CASSYSMLAGELFF.

With respect to this clonotype: This sequence may be a read error, since a much larger clone differs from it by one base. The chain employs TRBV28 and TRBJ2-1; the D gene could be TRBD1 or TRBD2 (5 bases each). The germline V gene encodes CDR1 MDHEN and CDR2 SYDVKM. CDR3 length: 13 amino acids. CDR3 amino acids: CANSLMRAGMPFF. In nucleotides, the CDR3 is TGTGCCAACAGTTTAATGAGGGCAGGGATGCCGTTCTTC.

About this clonotype: A read error may be the cause here, since a much bigger clone is one base away. The chain employs TRBV20-1 and TRBJ2-7; D may be TRBD2 (5 bases). CDR1 and CDR2 from the germline V gene are DFQATT and SNEGSKA (reference sequence). The germline V and J ends were trimmed by 1 base and 7 bases, with 17 bases remaining between them. This CDR3 contains 14 residues. The CDR3 nucleotides read TGCAGTGCTAGAGGTGGGCTAGCCTACAATGAGCAGTACTTC. Translated, it gives CSARGGLAYNEQYF.

This clonotype was counted only a few times. This could be a read error, since a much larger clone is one nucleotide away. The rearrangement uses TRBV10-3 and TRBJ2-7, with a weak D call TRBD2 (7 bases). Germline values: CDR1 ENHRY, CDR2 SYGVKD. V was trimmed by 8 bases and J by 1 base, leaving 21 bases between them. This CDR3 contains 16 residues. Here the CDR3 reads CAISQRGAEPSYEQYF. CDR3 coding DNA: TGTGCCATCTCCCAACGGGGGGCGGAACCTTCCTACGAGCAGTACTTC.

V and J are TRBV7-3 and TRBJ2-1; no clear D gene. The CDR3 has 13 residues. V gave up 3 bases and J gave up 5 bases, with 8 bases separating them. The V gene's germline CDR1 is SGHTA and CDR2 FQGTGA. CDR3 in DNA: TGTGCCAGCAGCTTTGACCCGGACAATGAGCAGTTCTTC. Its translation is CASSFDPDNEQFF.

In this sample, this clonotype turned up a few times. The V and J genes are TRBV20-1 and TRBJ2-5; no firm D call. Germline CDR1 and CDR2: DFQATT and SNEGSKA (reference sequence). V was shortened by 0 bases and J by 11 bases, with 13 bases between the two germline ends. The CDR3 sequence is 12 residues long. CDR3 nucleotide sequence: TGCAGTGCTAGAGATGTCCGTTATGAGCAGTACTTC. This gives the protein CSARDVRYEQYF.

This chain links TRBV7-8 with TRBJ2-4; 8 nucleotides align to TRBD2. Germline-derived CDR1 and CDR2 are SGHVS and FQNEAQ. CDR3 length equals 23 residues. V gave up 4 bases and J gave up 0 bases; unmatched junction bases: 26. The CDR3 DNA reads TGTGCCAGCAGCTACCAGCTTAGAATTGGCTCCACGCGGGGGGCCTTAGCCAAAAACATTCAGTACTTC. Amino acid sequence: CASSYQLRIGSTRGALAKNIQYF.

This clonotype has a count of ten or more. The rearrangement uses TRBV29-1 and TRBJ2-6, with D uncertain. The V gene's germline CDR1 is SQVTM and CDR2 ANQGSEA. The ends were cut back, 0 bases at V and 7 bases at J, with 10 bases in the middle. The CDR3 has 14 amino acids. CDR3 region: CSVEDWVGANVLTF. Here the CDR3 DNA reads TGCAGCGTTGAAGATTGGGTTGGAGCCAACGTCCTGACTTTC. Combining the CDR3 with reference TRBV29-1 and TRBJ2-6 gives the whole variable domain SAVISQKPSRDICQRGTSLTIQCQVDSQVTMMFWYRQQPGQSLTLIATANQGSEATYESGFVIDKFPISRPNLTFSTLTVSNMSPEDSSIYLCSVEDWVGANVLTFGAGSRLTVL.

The V gene is TRBV3-1, the J gene TRBJ1-2, with 8 bases fitting TRBD1. Germline CDR1 and CDR2: LGHDT and YNNKEL (reference sequence). This CDR3 contains 15 residues. V shed 1 base, J shed 1 base, and the junction held 2 bases outside the gene matches. Here the CDR3 reads CASSQGTGNNYGYTF. The CDR3 DNA reads TGTGCCAGCAGCCAAGGGACAGGGAATAACTATGGCTACACCTTC.

The chain couples TRBV5-1 to TRBJ2-5; D gene ambiguous. Trimming stripped 0 bases from V and 2 bases from J, with 14 bases between. This CDR3 region has 16 residues. CDR1 and CDR2 from the germline V gene are SGHRS and YFSETQ. DNA for the CDR3: TGCGCCAGCAGCTTGGGTTCCTTCTTGGGGCAAGAGACCCAGTACTTC. Protein product: CASSLGSFLGQETQYF.

There are many counts of this clonotype. This chain joins TRBV7-9 and TRBJ1-6; D unclear. The length of the CDR3 is 12 residues. The germline V and J ends were trimmed by 3 bases and 10 bases, with 7 bases remaining between them. The germline V gene encodes CDR1 SEHNR and CDR2 FQNEAQ (reference sequence). The CDR3 region has the DNA TGTGCCAGCAGCTTGGGGTTCTCACCCCTCCACTTT. This gives the protein CASSLGFSPLHF.

This clonotype was seen a few times. CDR3 sequence reads: CASSEGGAKGETQYF. The CDR3 DNA sequence: TGTGCCAGCAGTGAAGGGGGGGCTAAGGGGGAGACCCAGTACTTC. The gene calls are TRBV25-1 and TRBJ2-5; TRBD2 is a possible D gene (7 bases). Germline loops: CDR1 MGHDK, CDR2 SYGVNS. CDR3 length: 15 amino acids. V shed 2 bases and J shed 5 bases, with 15 bases lying between them.

This clonotype was counted only a few times. The chain employs TRBV21-1 and TRBJ2-6; TRBD1 is the table's D call and was not checked against the DNA. TRBV21-1 is described as a pseudogene. The CDR3 spans 16 residues. Written as DNA, the CDR3 is TGTGCCAGATCCAGGGGTAACCCATCTGGGGCCAACGTCCTGACTTTC. It codes for CARSRGNPSGANVLTF.